Presented here are 23 T cell receptor beta chains from one specimen sequenced in a study of OX40 agonist ivuxolimab in advanced cancers. Assay used: immunoSEQ multiplex PCR; TCRdb lists only in-frame clones, some missing. The sample shows more than 40,000 clones, roughly 80% of them seen only once. Here the sequenced sample was CD4+ or CD8+ T cells sorted from blood, taken in a trial of the OX40 agonist ivuxolimab. The source is an adult with an advanced solid tumor such as melanoma, head and neck, liver or kidney cancer.

The chain carries TRBV5-1 and TRBJ1-2; 7 bases agree with TRBD1. The V segment lost 4 bases and the J segment 7 bases; nucleotides outside the gene matches: 7. CDR3 length: 13 amino acids. The germline gives CDR1 SGHRS, CDR2 YFSETQ. The CDR3 loop is CASSIQGVSGYTF. DNA for the CDR3: TGCGCCAGCAGCATTCAGGGGGTTAGTGGCTACACCTTC.

This clone has only a few counts. The chain employs TRBV28 and TRBJ1-5; TRBD1 matches at 9 bases. CDR1 and CDR2 (germline): MDHEN, SYDVKM. V shed 8 bases and J 9 bases; nucleotides not matched to a gene: 8. The CDR3 is 13 residues long. The CDR3 nucleotides read TGTGCCAGCCACAGGGACAGGGCCGGGCCCCAGCATTTT. Translating it yields CASHRDRAGPQHF.

The V and J genes are TRBV4-2 and TRBJ2-2; 9 positions agree with TRBD2. V shed 0 bases, J shed 4 bases, and the junction held 6 bases outside the gene matches. Germline values: CDR1 LGHNA, CDR2 YNFKEQ. CDR3 length equals 17 residues. The CDR3 sequence: CASSQDGTSRPTGELFF. CDR3 sequence (DNA): TGTGCCAGCAGCCAAGATGGGACTAGCAGGCCCACCGGGGAGCTGTTTTTT.

Points on this clone: The germline gene is not matched at one end of the junction; a read error may be the cause. This chain joins TRBV11-3 and TRBJ2-1; TRBD2 matches 8 bases. Germline V gene lookup returns CDR1 SGHNT and CDR2 YENEEA. CDR3 length equals 14 residues. CDR3 coding DNA: TGTGCCAACAGCTTCGGGACTAGTTCCGATGAGCAGTTCTTC. Residues: CANSFGTSSDEQFF.

This chain connects TRBV30 to TRBJ2-3; D possibly corresponds to TRBD1 (6 bases). Germline CDR1 reads GTSNPN; CDR2 reads SVGIG (reference sequence). Trimming removed 0 bases at V and 4 bases at J, with 11 bases between. The CDR3 is 14 amino acids. The CDR3 loop reads CAWSVHGGSDTQYF. As DNA, the CDR3 is TGTGCCTGGAGTGTACATGGGGGCTCAGATACGCAGTATTTT.

The genes are TRBV6-5 and TRBJ2-7; D gene ambiguous. Germline V lookup: CDR1 MNHEY, CDR2 SVGAGI. Trimming removed 9 bases at V and 1 base at J, with 19 bases between. The CDR3 runs 15 residues. DNA of the CDR3: TGTGCCAGACCGTCGGCGGACGGGTTATCCTACGAGCAGTACTTC. Residues: CARPSADGLSYEQYF.

The V call is TRBV20-1, the J call TRBJ2-3, with D hard to call. The CDR3 covers 10 residues. Germline-derived CDR1 and CDR2 are DFQATT and SNEGSKA (reference sequence). The germline V and J ends were trimmed by 4 bases and 4 bases, with 3 bases remaining between them. CDR3 nucleotides: TGCAGTGCTATCCCAGATACGCAGTATTTT. Amino acids: CSAIPDTQYF.

This clone came up a few times. The chain employs TRBV7-9 and TRBJ1-2, with 7 bases matching TRBD1. The V and J ends lost 6 bases and 2 bases, in that order; junction bases with no gene match: 9. The germline CDR1 and CDR2 sequences are SEHNR and FQNEAQ (reference sequence). The CDR3 sequence is 15 residues long. CDR3 sequence (DNA): TGTGCCAGCAGTTACACCCGGGACAGCAACTATGGCTACACCTTC. Protein product: CASSYTRDSNYGYTF.

The chain uses TRBV19 and TRBJ1-2; 9 bases fit TRBD1. The CDR3 loop spans 16 amino acids. The germline CDR1 and CDR2 sequences are LNHDA and SQIVND (reference sequence). The V gene end was trimmed by 6 bases and the J gene end by 5 bases; junction bases not matched to a gene: 13. The CDR3 sequence is CASRTQGAASTYGYTF. CDR3 nucleotide sequence: TGTGCCAGTAGAACACAGGGGGCCGCCTCTACTTATGGCTACACCTTC.

This sequence joins TRBV18 and TRBJ1-1; 10 bases map to TRBD1. V shed 5 bases, J shed 7 bases, and the junction held 13 bases outside the gene matches. Germline values: CDR1 KGHSH, CDR2 LQKENI. The CDR3 is made up of 16 amino acids. This CDR3 is CASSSRPGTGASEAFF. In DNA form, the CDR3 reads TGTGCCAGCTCATCACGTCCCGGGACAGGGGCGAGTGAAGCTTTCTTT.

The V gene is TRBV30, the J gene TRBJ1-1; TRBD1 matches 8 bases. After removal of 2 bases from V and 1 base from J, the junction contained 3 bases not matched to a gene. Germline CDR1 GTSNPN, CDR2 SVGIG (reference sequence). This CDR3 contains 14 residues. CDR3 sequence reads: CAWSTGTGNTEAFF. CDR3 nucleotides: TGTGCCTGGAGTACCGGGACAGGGAACACTGAAGCTTTCTTT.

The chain recombines TRBV10-3 with TRBJ1-5; the D is unclear. The CDR3 consists of 14 residues. The germline gives CDR1 ENHRY, CDR2 SYGVKD. V was pared by 7 bases and J by 2 bases, with 12 bases between. The CDR3 region has the DNA TGTGCCATCAAGGACCCGTCGGGCAATCAGCCCCAGCATTTT. It is translated as CAIKDPSGNQPQHF.

V and J are TRBV5-4 and TRBJ2-3; TRBD1 aligns across 9 bases. Germline V gene lookup returns CDR1 SGHNT and CDR2 YYREEE (reference sequence). V shed 2 bases, J shed 6 bases, and the junction held 4 bases outside the gene matches. This CDR3 contains 14 residues. The CDR3: CASSLQGASDTQYF. The CDR3 bases are TGTGCCAGCAGCTTACAGGGGGCCAGTGATACGCAGTATTTT.

This clone was recorded once. The rearrangement joins TRBV5-4 to TRBJ2-7, with D maybe TRBD1 (6 bases). The germline CDR1 and CDR2 sequences are SGHNT and YYREEE (reference sequence). Trimming left V 0 bases short and J 2 bases short, with 24 bases between. The CDR3 loop spans 19 amino acids. CDR3 amino acids: CASSLGTVFSTRKTYEQYF. Here the CDR3 DNA reads TGTGCCAGCAGCTTGGGGACAGTATTCTCCACCCGAAAGACCTACGAGCAGTACTTC.

This clone has more than one count but fewer than ten. The rearrangement links TRBV27 to TRBJ2-1, with 11 bases identical to TRBD2. The germline CDR1 and CDR2 sequences are MNHEY and SMNVEV (reference sequence). With 6 bases clipped from V and 0 bases from J, the junction kept 7 bases outside the gene matches. The CDR3 has 17 amino acids. The CDR3 DNA reads TGTGCCAGCAGACACAGACTAGCGGGGACCTCCTACAATGAGCAGTTCTTC. Protein product: CASRHRLAGTSYNEQFF.

The chain carries TRBV5-1 and TRBJ1-1, with 7 bases matching TRBD1. Germline values: CDR1 SGHRS, CDR2 YFSETQ. This CDR3 has 14 amino acids. V lost 3 bases, J lost 4 bases, and 6 bases stayed unmatched. The CDR3 nucleotides read TGCGCCAGCAGCTGGGACAGACCAGGCACTGAAGCTTTCTTT. This translates into CASSWDRPGTEAFF. The full variable domain, its missing parts supplied by reference TRBV5-1 and TRBJ1-1, is KAGVTQTPRYLIKTRGQQVTLSCSPISGHRSVSWYQQTPGQGLQFLFEYFSETQRNKGNFPGRFSGRQFSNSRSEMNVSTLELGDSALYLCASSWDRPGTEAFFGQGTRLTVV.

In DNA, the CDR3 is TGTGCCAGCAGTTTCGGGGCGGAGGGGGACTATGGCTACACCTTC. Its translation is CASSFGAEGDYGYTF. The chain links TRBV28 to TRBJ1-2; D perhaps matches TRBD1 (6 bases). Germline loops: CDR1 MDHEN, CDR2 SYDVKM. Trimming cost V 3 bases and J 3 bases, with 14 bases left between them. CDR3 length: 15 residues.

The chain carries TRBV7-8 and TRBJ2-1; maybe TRBD1 (5 bases). Per germline, CDR1 SGHVS and CDR2 FQNEAQ. The CDR3 length is 16 residues. V lost 5 bases and J lost 3, with 17 bases in between. CDR3 DNA: TGTGCCAGCAGCCCGGACCCAGGGAACCTCTACAATGAGCAGTTCTTC. It is translated as CASSPDPGNLYNEQFF.

The rearrangement uses TRBV6-1 and TRBJ1-1; D uncertain. The CDR3 totals 15 residues. The germline V and J ends were trimmed by 2 bases and 7 bases, with 17 bases remaining between them. Germline V CDR1 and CDR2: MNHNS, SASEGT. CDR3 in amino acids: CASSESAFLAGEAFF. The CDR3 bases are TGTGCCAGCAGTGAAAGTGCATTTTTGGCGGGTGAAGCTTTCTTT.

The chain employs TRBV5-6 and TRBJ1-1; 7 positions agree with TRBD1. The CDR3 has 13 amino acids. Germline V gene sequence: CDR1 SGHDT, CDR2 YYEEEE. With 4 bases clipped from V and 5 bases from J, the junction kept 5 bases outside the gene matches. DNA of the CDR3: TGTGCCAGCAGCCACAGGGGTGGGACTGAAGCTTTCTTT. Protein sequence: CASSHRGGTEAFF.

The rearrangement links TRBV28 to TRBJ1-5, with D uncertain. CDR3 length equals 14 residues. Per the germline V gene, CDR1 is MDHEN and CDR2 is SYDVKM. Trimming pared 7 bases from V and 6 bases from J, leaving 16 bases between. CDR3 loop: CASTTFRDTQPQHF. The CDR3 coding sequence is TGTGCCAGCACCACCTTCCGGGATACTCAGCCCCAGCATTTT.

Only a few counts were recorded for this clone. The same CDR3 also results from other DNA sequences found in this sample. This chain links TRBV18 with TRBJ1-1; D uncertain. The germline V gene has CDR1 KGHSH and CDR2 LQKENI. The length of the CDR3 is 14 residues. V was cut by 2 bases and J by 9 bases, with 16 bases left in between. CDR3 sequence reads: CASSPEYAQSKAFF. In DNA, the CDR3 is TGTGCCAGCTCACCAGAGTACGCCCAAAGTAAAGCTTTCTTT.

This clone was detected only a few times. The chain joins TRBV19 to TRBJ1-6; D is undetermined. CDR1 is LNHDA and CDR2 is SQIVND in the germline V gene (reference sequence). The CDR3 totals 14 residues. V lost 3 bases, J lost 10 bases, and 13 bases lay in between. Here the CDR3 DNA reads TGTGCCAGTAGTATGGCCCGGGGTAGATCACCCCTCCACTTT. The encoded protein is CASSMARGRSPLHF.